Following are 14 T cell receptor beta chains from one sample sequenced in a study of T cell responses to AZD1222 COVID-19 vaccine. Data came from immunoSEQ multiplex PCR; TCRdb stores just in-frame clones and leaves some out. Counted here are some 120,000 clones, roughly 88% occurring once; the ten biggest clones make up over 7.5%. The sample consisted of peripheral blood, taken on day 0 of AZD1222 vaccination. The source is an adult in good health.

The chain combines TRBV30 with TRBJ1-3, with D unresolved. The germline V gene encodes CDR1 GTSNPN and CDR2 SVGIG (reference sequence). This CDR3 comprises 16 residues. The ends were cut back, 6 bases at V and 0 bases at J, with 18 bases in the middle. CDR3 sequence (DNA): TGTGCCTGCCCCCCCAGTCGGGTGAGCTCTGGAAACACCATATATTTT. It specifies CACPPSRVSSGNTIYF.

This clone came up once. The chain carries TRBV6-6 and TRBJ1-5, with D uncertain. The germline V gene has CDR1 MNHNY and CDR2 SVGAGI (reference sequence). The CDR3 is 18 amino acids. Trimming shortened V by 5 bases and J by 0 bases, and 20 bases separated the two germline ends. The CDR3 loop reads CASSLRAPSSYSNQPQHF. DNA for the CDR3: TGTGCCAGCAGTCTCCGGGCCCCGAGCAGTTATAGCAATCAGCCCCAGCATTTT.

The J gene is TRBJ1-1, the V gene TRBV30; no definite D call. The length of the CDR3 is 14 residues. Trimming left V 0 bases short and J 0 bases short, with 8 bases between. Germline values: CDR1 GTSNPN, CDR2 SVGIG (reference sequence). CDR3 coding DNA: TGTGCCTGGAGTGTGACGGGAATGAACACTGAAGCTTTCTTT. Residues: CAWSVTGMNTEAFF.

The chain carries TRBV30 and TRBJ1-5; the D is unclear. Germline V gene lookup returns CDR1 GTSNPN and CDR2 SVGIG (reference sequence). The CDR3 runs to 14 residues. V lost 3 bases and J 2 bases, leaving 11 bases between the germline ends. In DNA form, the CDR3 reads TGTGCCTGGAGCCAGACTGCGGGCAATCAGCCCCAGCATTTT. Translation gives CAWSQTAGNQPQHF. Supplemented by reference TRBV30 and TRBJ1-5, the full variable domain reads SQTIHQWPATLVQPVGSPLSLECTVEGTSNPNLYWYRQAAGRGLQLLFYSVGIGQISSEVPQNLSASRPQDRQFILSSKKLLLSDSGFYLCAWSQTAGNQPQHFGDGTRLSIL.

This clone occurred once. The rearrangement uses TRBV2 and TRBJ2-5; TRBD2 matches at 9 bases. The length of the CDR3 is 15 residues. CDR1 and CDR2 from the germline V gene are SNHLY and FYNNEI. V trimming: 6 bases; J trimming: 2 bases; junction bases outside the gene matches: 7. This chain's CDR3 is CASSLGLAGQETQYF. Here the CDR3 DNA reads TGTGCCAGCAGCCTGGGGCTAGCGGGGCAAGAGACCCAGTACTTC. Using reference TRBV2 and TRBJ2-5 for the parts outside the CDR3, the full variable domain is EPEVTQTPSHQVTQMGQEVILRCVPISNHLYFYWYRQILGQKVEFLVSFYNNEISEKSEIFDDQFSVERPDGSNFTLKIRSTKLEDSAMYFCASSLGLAGQETQYFGPGTRLLVL.

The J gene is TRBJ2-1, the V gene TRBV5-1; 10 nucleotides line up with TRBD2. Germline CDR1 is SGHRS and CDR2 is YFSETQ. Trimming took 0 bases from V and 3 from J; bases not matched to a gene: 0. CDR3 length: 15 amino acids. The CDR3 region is CASSLGLAGYNEQFF. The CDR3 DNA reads TGCGCCAGCAGCTTGGGACTAGCGGGCTACAATGAGCAGTTCTTC.

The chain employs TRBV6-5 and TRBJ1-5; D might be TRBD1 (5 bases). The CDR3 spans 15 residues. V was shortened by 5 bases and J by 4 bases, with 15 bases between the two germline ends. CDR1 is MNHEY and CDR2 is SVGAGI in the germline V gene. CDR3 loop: CASSPYWDSNQPQHF. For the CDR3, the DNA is TGTGCCAGCAGTCCGTACTGGGACTCAAATCAGCCCCAGCATTTT.

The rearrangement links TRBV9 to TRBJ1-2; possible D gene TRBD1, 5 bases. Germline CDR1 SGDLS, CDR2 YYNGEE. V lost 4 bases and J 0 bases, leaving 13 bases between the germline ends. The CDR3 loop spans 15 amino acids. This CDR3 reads CASSSRDGANYGYTF. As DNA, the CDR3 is TGTGCCAGCAGCTCCCGGGACGGTGCTAACTATGGCTACACCTTC.

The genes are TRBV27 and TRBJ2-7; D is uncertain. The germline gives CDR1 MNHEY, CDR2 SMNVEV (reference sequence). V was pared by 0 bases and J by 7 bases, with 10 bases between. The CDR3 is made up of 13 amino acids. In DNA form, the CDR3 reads TGTGCCAGCAGTTTATCGTGGGTTAGTGAGCAGTACTTC. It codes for CASSLSWVSEQYF.

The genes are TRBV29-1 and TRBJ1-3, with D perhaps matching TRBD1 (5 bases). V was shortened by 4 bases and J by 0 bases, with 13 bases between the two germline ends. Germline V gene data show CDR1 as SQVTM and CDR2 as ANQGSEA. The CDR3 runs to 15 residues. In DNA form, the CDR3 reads TGCAGCGTTGGCCAGGGAGGAAACTCTGGAAACACCATATATTTT. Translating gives CSVGQGGNSGNTIYF.

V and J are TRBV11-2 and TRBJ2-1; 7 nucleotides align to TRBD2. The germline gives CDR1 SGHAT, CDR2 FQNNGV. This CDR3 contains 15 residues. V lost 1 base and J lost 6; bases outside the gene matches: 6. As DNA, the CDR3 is TGTGCCAGCAGCTTAGTGCAGCGGGGAAGCAATGAGCAGTTCTTC. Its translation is CASSLVQRGSNEQFF.

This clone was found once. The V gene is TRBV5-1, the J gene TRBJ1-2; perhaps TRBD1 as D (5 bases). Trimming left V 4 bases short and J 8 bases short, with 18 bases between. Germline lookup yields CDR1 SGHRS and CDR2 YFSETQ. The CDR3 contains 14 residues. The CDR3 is CASSQRRGDGGYTF. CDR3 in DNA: TGCGCCAGCAGCCAACGGCGGGGGGACGGCGGCTACACCTTC.

The CDR3 region has the DNA TGTGCCAGCAGTTACCCCAGTGTGAAGCGGGAGGGCCGTATGTACGAGCAGTACTTC. As protein: CASSYPSVKREGRMYEQYF. V and J are TRBV6-2 or TRBV6-3 and TRBJ2-7; 10 bases are a match to TRBD2. CDR3 size: 19 residues. Germline lookup yields CDR1 MNHEY and CDR2 SVGEGT. V was clipped by 2 bases and J by 4 bases; unmatched bases: 17.

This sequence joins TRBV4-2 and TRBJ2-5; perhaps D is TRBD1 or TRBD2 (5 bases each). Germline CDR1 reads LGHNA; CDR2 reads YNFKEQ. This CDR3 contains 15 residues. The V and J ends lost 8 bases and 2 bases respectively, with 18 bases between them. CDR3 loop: CASAGQGVGQETQYF. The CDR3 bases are TGTGCCAGCGCCGGTCAGGGAGTGGGACAAGAGACCCAGTACTTC.